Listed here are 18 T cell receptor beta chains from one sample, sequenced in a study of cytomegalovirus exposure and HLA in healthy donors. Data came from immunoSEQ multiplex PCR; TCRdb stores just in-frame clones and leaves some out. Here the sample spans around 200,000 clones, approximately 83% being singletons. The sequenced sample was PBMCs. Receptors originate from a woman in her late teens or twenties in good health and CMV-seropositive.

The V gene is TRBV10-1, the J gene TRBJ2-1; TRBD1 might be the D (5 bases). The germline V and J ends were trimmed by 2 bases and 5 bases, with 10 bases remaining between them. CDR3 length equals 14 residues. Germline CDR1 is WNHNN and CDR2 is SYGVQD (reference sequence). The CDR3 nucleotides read TGCGCCAGCAGTGAGAGCAGGGCCGACAATGAGCAGTTCTTC. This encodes CASSESRADNEQFF.

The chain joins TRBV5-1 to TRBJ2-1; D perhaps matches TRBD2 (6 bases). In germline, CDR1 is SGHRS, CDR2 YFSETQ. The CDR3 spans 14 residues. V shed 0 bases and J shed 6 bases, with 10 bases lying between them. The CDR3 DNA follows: TGCGCCAGCAGCTTGGCTAGCGTTCCCAATGAGCAGTTCTTC. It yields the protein CASSLASVPNEQFF.

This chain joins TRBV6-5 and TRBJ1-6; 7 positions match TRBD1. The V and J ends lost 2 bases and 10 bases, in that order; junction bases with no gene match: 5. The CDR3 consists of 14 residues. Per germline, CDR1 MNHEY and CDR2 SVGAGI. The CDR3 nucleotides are TGTGCCAGCAGTTACGCAGACAGGGTGTCACCCCTCCACTTT. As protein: CASSYADRVSPLHF.

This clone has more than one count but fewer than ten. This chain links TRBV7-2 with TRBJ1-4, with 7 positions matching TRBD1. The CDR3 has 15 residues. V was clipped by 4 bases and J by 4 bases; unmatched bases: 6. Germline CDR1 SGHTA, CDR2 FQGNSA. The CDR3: CASSSSGGLNEKLFF. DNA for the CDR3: TGTGCCAGCAGCTCCTCAGGGGGACTTAATGAAAAACTGTTTTTT.

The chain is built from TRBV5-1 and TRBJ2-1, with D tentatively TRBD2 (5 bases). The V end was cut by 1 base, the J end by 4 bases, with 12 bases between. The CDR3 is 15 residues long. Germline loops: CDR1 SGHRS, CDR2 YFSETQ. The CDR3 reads CASSLIGGEYNEQFF. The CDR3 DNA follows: TGCGCCAGCAGCTTGATCGGAGGAGAGTACAATGAGCAGTTCTTC.

CDR3 in amino acids: CASSLGAGVSYNEQFF. The CDR3 nucleotides read TGTGCCAGCAGCTTAGGGGCGGGGGTCTCCTACAATGAGCAGTTCTTC. This chain uses TRBV13 with TRBJ2-1; 7 bases fit TRBD2. CDR1 PRHDT and CDR2 FYEKMQ come from the germline V gene (reference sequence). The CDR3 length is 16 residues. The V and J ends lost 0 bases and 0 bases, in that order; junction bases with no gene match: 2.

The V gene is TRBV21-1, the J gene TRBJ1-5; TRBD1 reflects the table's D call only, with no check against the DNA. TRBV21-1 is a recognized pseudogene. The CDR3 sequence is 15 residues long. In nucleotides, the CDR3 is TGTGCCAGCGAGGCTGGAGGACAGCCCAATCAGCCCCAGCATTTT. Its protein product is CASEAGGQPNQPQHF.

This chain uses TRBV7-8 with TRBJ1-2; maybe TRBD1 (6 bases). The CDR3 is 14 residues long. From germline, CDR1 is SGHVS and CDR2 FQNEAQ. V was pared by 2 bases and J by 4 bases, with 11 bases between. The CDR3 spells CASSLTGGGYGYTF. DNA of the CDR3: TGTGCCAGCAGCTTAACGGGAGGGGGCTATGGCTACACCTTC. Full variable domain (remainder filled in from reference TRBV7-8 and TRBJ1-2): GAGVSQSPRYKVAKRGQDVALRCDPISGHVSLFWYQQALGQGPEFLTYFQNEAQLDKSGLPSDRFFAERPEGSVSTLKIQRTQQEDSAVYLCASSLTGGGYGYTFGSGTRLTVV.

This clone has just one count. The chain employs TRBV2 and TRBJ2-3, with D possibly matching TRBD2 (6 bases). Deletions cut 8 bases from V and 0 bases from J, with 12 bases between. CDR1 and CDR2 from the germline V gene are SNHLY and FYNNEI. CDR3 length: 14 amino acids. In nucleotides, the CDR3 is TGTGCCAGCGGGGGAAGCGGGAGCACAGATACGCAGTATTTT. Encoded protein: CASGGSGSTDTQYF.

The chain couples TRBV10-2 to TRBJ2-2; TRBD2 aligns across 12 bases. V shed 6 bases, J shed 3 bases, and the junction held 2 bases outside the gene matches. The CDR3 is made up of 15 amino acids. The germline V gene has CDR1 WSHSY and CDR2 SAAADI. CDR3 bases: TGCGCCAGCAGAGCTAGCGGGGGGGACACCGGGGAGCTGTTTTTT. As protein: CASRASGGDTGELFF.

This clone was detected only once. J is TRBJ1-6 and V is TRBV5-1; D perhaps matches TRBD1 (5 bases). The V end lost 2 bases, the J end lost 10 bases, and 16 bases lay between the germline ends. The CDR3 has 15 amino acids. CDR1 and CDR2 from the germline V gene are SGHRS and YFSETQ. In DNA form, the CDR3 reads TGCGCCAGCAGCTTAACTCAGGCGGGACGGTCACCCCTCCACTTT. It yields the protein CASSLTQAGRSPLHF.

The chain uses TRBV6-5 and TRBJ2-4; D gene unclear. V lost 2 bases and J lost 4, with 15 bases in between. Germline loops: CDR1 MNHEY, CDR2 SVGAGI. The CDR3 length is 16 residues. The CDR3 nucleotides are TGTGCCAGCAGTTACGATCGGGTCGCAGCTAAAAACATTCAGTACTTC. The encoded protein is CASSYDRVAAKNIQYF.

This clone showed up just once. The CDR3 spells CASSLNGGSYNEQFF. The CDR3 nucleotides are TGTGCCAGCAGCTTAAATGGCGGATCCTACAATGAGCAGTTCTTC. The chain has TRBV7-2 and TRBJ2-1; D unresolved. The CDR3 loop spans 15 amino acids. The V end was cut by 2 bases, the J end by 1 base, with 9 bases between. The germline gives CDR1 SGHTA, CDR2 FQGNSA.

CDR3 sequence (DNA): TGTGCCAGCAGCTCAACAGGGGGCCAAGAGACCCAGTACTTC. As protein: CASSSTGGQETQYF. This chain links TRBV11-2 with TRBJ2-5, with 8 nucleotides matching TRBD1. Trimming took 4 bases from V and 1 from J; bases not matched to a gene: 2. Germline V lookup: CDR1 SGHAT, CDR2 FQNNGV. This CDR3 is built from 14 residues.

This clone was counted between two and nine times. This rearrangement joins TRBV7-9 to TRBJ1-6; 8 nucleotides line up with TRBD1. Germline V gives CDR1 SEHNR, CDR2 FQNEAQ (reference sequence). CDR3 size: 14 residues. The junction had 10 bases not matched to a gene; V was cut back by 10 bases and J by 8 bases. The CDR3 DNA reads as TGTGCCACCGACGAGGGACAGGTTTATTCACCCCTCCACTTT. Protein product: CATDEGQVYSPLHF.

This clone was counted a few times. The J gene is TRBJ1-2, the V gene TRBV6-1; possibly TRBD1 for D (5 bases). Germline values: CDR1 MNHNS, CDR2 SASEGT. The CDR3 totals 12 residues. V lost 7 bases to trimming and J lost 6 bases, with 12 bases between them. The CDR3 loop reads CASKEGTHGYTF. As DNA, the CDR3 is TGTGCCAGCAAGGAAGGGACTCATGGCTACACCTTC.

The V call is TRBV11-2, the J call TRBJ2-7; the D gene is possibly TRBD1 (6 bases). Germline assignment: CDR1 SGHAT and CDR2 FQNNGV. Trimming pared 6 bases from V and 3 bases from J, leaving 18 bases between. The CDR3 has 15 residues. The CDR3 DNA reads TGTGCCAGCAGGGGGGACACGCGTCTTTACTACGAGCAGTACTTC. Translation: CASRGDTRLYYEQYF.

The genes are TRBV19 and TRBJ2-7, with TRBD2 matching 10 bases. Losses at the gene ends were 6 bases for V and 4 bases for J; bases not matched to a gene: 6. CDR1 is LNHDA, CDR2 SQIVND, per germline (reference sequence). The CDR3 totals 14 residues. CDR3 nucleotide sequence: TGTGCCAGTAGAACGGCTAGCGGGGGATACGAGCAGTACTTC. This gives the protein CASRTASGGYEQYF.